Presented here are 19 T cell receptor beta chains from one specimen sequenced in a study of blood T cell repertoires in COVID-19. The assay was immunoSEQ multiplex PCR, and TCRdb's table has in-frame clones only and misses some. The sample contains around 210,000 clones, about nine tenths of which appear only once. Material for sequencing was peripheral blood. These receptors were taken from a woman in her 70s with acute or convalescent COVID-19.

This clone has a single count. This rearrangement joins TRBV11-3 to TRBJ1-2, with D unclear. Deletions cut 2 bases from V and 8 bases from J, with 12 bases between. The germline gives CDR1 SGHNT, CDR2 YENEEA. The CDR3 has 13 amino acids. CDR3 nucleotide sequence: TGTGCCAGCAGCTTACTTTCCGAGGGAGGCTACACCTTC. It codes for CASSLLSEGGYTF. The complete variable domain, with remaining parts taken from reference TRBV11-3 and TRBJ1-2, reads EAGVVQSPRYKIIEKKQPVAFWCNPISGHNTLYWYLQNLGQGPELLIRYENEEAVDDSQLPKDRFSAERLKGVDSTLKIQPAELGDSAVYLCASSLLSEGGYTFGSGTRLTVV.

V and J are TRBV5-1 and TRBJ1-4; 9 nucleotides align to TRBD1. Germline loops: CDR1 SGHRS, CDR2 YFSETQ. This CDR3 contains 16 residues. V shed 1 base and J 4 bases; nucleotides not matched to a gene: 5. CDR3 region: CASSLNRGRNNEKLFF. DNA of the CDR3: TGCGCCAGCAGCTTGAACAGGGGGCGAAATAATGAAAAACTGTTTTTT. The full variable domain, rest sourced from reference TRBV5-1 and TRBJ1-4, is KAGVTQTPRYLIKTRGQQVTLSCSPISGHRSVSWYQQTPGQGLQFLFEYFSETQRNKGNFPGRFSGRQFSNSRSEMNVSTLELGDSALYLCASSLNRGRNNEKLFFGSGTQLSVL.

The rearrangement uses TRBV5-1 and TRBJ1-2, with TRBD1 identical over 9 bases. The germline gives CDR1 SGHRS, CDR2 YFSETQ. This CDR3 has 15 residues. The trim removed 0 bases at V and 7 bases at J, leaving 7 bases unmatched. CDR3 in amino acids: CASSLGTGTGSGYTF. The CDR3 DNA is TGCGCCAGCAGCTTGGGGACCGGGACAGGGTCTGGCTACACCTTC.

V usage is TRBV25-1 and J usage is TRBJ2-2, with TRBD2 as a possible D gene (5 bases). The V gene's germline CDR1 is MGHDK and CDR2 SYGVNS. Trimming left V 7 bases short and J 2 bases short, with 14 bases between. The CDR3 totals 15 residues. The chain's CDR3 is CASTRSGGNTGELFF. CDR3 in DNA: TGTGCCAGCACCCGGTCTGGAGGAAACACCGGGGAGCTGTTTTTT.

The V gene is TRBV29-1, the J gene TRBJ2-2; 9 positions match TRBD2. V dropped 6 bases and J dropped 8; count of bases not matched to a gene: 10. CDR1 is SQVTM and CDR2 is ANQGSEA in the germline V gene. This CDR3 is 14 amino acids long. This CDR3 reads CSVSVGLAGGELFF. The CDR3 DNA follows: TGCAGCGTCTCAGTAGGGCTAGCGGGGGGGGAGCTGTTTTTT.

J is TRBJ1-5 and V is TRBV11-2; 11 nucleotides match TRBD1. Germline V CDR1 and CDR2: SGHAT, FQNNGV. Unmatched junction bases numbered 0, after V lost 1 base and J lost 7 bases. This CDR3 region has 14 residues. In nucleotides, the CDR3 is TGTGCCAGCAGCTTAGGGACAGGGGGCCAGCCCCAGCATTTT. It yields the protein CASSLGTGGQPQHF.

This rearrangement joins TRBV6-5 to TRBJ2-2, with 7 bases aligning to TRBD2. With 2 bases clipped from V and 4 bases from J, the junction kept 7 bases outside the gene matches. CDR1 is MNHEY, CDR2 SVGAGI, per germline. The CDR3 contains 16 residues. The CDR3 reads CASSYGLGGGTGELFF. Here the CDR3 DNA reads TGTGCCAGCAGTTACGGGCTGGGGGGGGGCACCGGGGAGCTGTTTTTT.

This rearrangement joins TRBV7-3 to TRBJ2-6; the D gene is possibly TRBD1 (5 bases). V gave up 1 base and J gave up 1 base, with 14 bases separating them. The germline gives CDR1 SGHTA, CDR2 FQGTGA. CDR3 length: 18 amino acids. The chain's CDR3 is CASSLMAQGTSGANVLTF. The CDR3 DNA reads TGTGCCAGCAGCTTAATGGCGCAGGGCACTTCTGGGGCCAACGTCCTGACTTTC.

The V gene is TRBV5-1, the J gene TRBJ2-7; 9 positions agree with TRBD1. This CDR3 comprises 18 residues. The junction had 12 bases not matched to a gene; V was cut back by 0 bases and J by 2 bases. The V gene's germline CDR1 is SGHRS and CDR2 YFSETQ. CDR3 in amino acids: CASSLEVGQGPFTYEQYF. The CDR3 DNA follows: TGCGCCAGCAGCTTGGAGGTGGGACAGGGTCCCTTTACCTACGAGCAGTACTTC.

The chain links TRBV4-3 to TRBJ2-3; tentatively, D is TRBD2 (6 bases). Germline V gene data show CDR1 as LGHNA and CDR2 as YSLEER. The CDR3 extends over 15 amino acids. Trimming stripped 1 base from V and 6 bases from J, with 14 bases between. Here the CDR3 reads CASSQGGKGRDTQYF. The CDR3 DNA reads as TGCGCCAGCAGCCAAGGCGGTAAGGGGAGGGATACGCAGTATTTT.

CDR3 in DNA: TGTGCCAGCAGCCAAGATTCAGGGCAGATGAATGAAAAACTGTTTTTT. Translated, it gives CASSQDSGQMNEKLFF. The chain carries TRBV4-2 and TRBJ1-4; a weak D match, TRBD1 (5 bases). There are 16 residues in the CDR3. Trimming cost V 0 bases and J 5 bases, with 13 bases left between them. In germline, CDR1 is LGHNA, CDR2 YNFKEQ.

Only a few counts were recorded for this clone. The chain joins TRBV7-8 to TRBJ2-7, with D perhaps TRBD2 (5 bases). Trimming pared 3 bases from V and 2 bases from J, leaving 11 bases between. CDR1 SGHVS and CDR2 FQNEAQ come from the germline V gene. CDR3 length equals 14 residues. Here the CDR3 DNA reads TGTGCCAGCAGCTTTGCGGGCAGAACCTACGAGCAGTACTTC. Its translation: CASSFAGRTYEQYF.

The genes are TRBV9 and TRBJ2-1; 7 positions match TRBD1. This CDR3 is built from 20 residues. Germline lookup yields CDR1 SGDLS and CDR2 YYNGEE. The V segment lost 4 bases and the J segment 7 bases; nucleotides outside the gene matches: 26. The CDR3 region is CASSLSTYRGGLRRLNEQFF. The CDR3, as DNA: TGTGCCAGCAGCCTCTCCACGTACAGGGGTGGCTTGAGGAGGCTTAATGAGCAGTTCTTC. The entire variable domain, with the rest obtained from reference TRBV9 and TRBJ2-1, is as follows: DSGVTQTPKHLITATGQRVTLRCSPRSGDLSVYWYQQSLDQGLQFLIQYYNGEERAKGNILERFSAQQFPDLHSELNLSSLELGDSALYFCASSLSTYRGGLRRLNEQFFGPGTRLTVL.

This chain links TRBV19 with TRBJ2-6; TRBD1 agrees at 8 bases. Looked up from germline, CDR1 is LNHDA and CDR2 is SQIVND (reference sequence). The CDR3 sequence is 13 residues long. V lost 11 bases to trimming and J lost 2 bases; unmatched junction nucleotides: 2. The CDR3 is CAGQGAGANVLTF. CDR3 DNA sequence: TGTGCCGGACAGGGAGCTGGGGCCAACGTCCTGACTTTC.

A single count supports this clone. V usage is TRBV12-5 and J usage is TRBJ1-1, with 8 bases aligning to TRBD1. Trimming took 3 bases from V and 11 from J; bases not matched to a gene: 5. The CDR3 loop spans 12 amino acids. The germline V gene encodes CDR1 LGHNT and CDR2 FRNRAP. CDR3 nucleotide sequence: TGTGCTAGTGGTTTAGGACAGGGTGTTGCTTTCTTT. Translating gives CASGLGQGVAFF.

This clone was counted a single time. The chain is built from TRBV7-2 and TRBJ1-2; TRBD1 matches at 9 bases. Germline CDR1 and CDR2: SGHTA and FQGNSA. The ends lost 5 bases at V and 6 bases at J; junction bases unmatched: 7. The CDR3 has 14 residues. CDR3 loop: CASSLQRTGDGYTF. CDR3 sequence (DNA): TGTGCCAGCAGCCTACAAAGGACAGGGGATGGCTACACCTTC.

The chain carries TRBV2 and TRBJ1-5; 9 positions match TRBD1. CDR1 and CDR2 (germline): SNHLY, FYNNEI. The ends lost 6 bases at V and 4 bases at J; junction bases unmatched: 7. CDR3 length equals 15 residues. The DNA of the CDR3 is TGTGCCAGCAGGATGGACAGGGGTCGAAATCAGCCCCAGCATTTT. Amino acid sequence: CASRMDRGRNQPQHF.

J is TRBJ1-2 and V is TRBV7-9; a weak D match, TRBD1 (5 bases). This CDR3 spans 16 amino acids. V gave up 1 base and J gave up 1 base, with 13 bases separating them. Germline CDR1 reads SEHNR; CDR2 reads FQNEAQ (reference sequence). CDR3 bases: TGTGCCAGCAGCTTAGGTGACAGCGAAGTTAACTATGGCTACACCTTC. Translation gives CASSLGDSEVNYGYTF.

A word on this clone: Other DNA sequences in the same sample also yield this CDR3. V usage is TRBV14 and J usage is TRBJ2-2, with a weak D call TRBD1 (5 bases). The CDR3 has 14 amino acids. Germline V gene sequence: CDR1 SGHDN, CDR2 FVKESK. V was cut by 4 bases and J by 3 bases, with 9 bases left in between. The CDR3 loop reads CASSRTGYTGELFF. The CDR3, as DNA: TGTGCCAGCAGCCGAACAGGTTACACCGGGGAGCTGTTTTTT.